This T cell receptor (beta chain) was found in a study of blood T cell repertoires in COVID-19. Background on the study: Some COVID-19 samples were acute and others convalescent; all came from the United States, Italy and Spain.

Grouping used clinical history reported by participants in a survey and questionnaire. Each recovered donor of Cohort 3 presented with two negative PCRs, clearance, or symptom resolution. V dropped 5 bases and J dropped 0; count of bases not matched to a gene: 8. The CDR3 extends over 16 amino acids. From germline, CDR1 is SGHTA and CDR2 FQGNSA. Assay: immunoSEQ multiplex PCR; the TCRdb copy retains only in-frame clones and omits some. The data show fewer than 400,000 clones, with approximately 88% seen just once and roughly 5% held by the top ten. The gene calls are TRBV7-2 and TRBJ2-7; 9 nucleotides agree with TRBD2. The sequencing sample was made of PBMCs or T cells enriched from blood (not recorded which). The TCR originated in a man aged 60 to 69 who had recovered from COVID-19. The CDR3 coding sequence is TGTGCCAGCAGCCAACTTTTAGCGGGAGTCTCCTACGAGCAGTACTTC. Its translation: CASSQLLAGVSYEQYF.